These 30 T cell receptor beta chains were all obtained from the same sample, sequenced in a study of OX40 agonist ivuxolimab in advanced cancers. The repertoire was sequenced with immunoSEQ multiplex PCR; TCRdb's copy has only in-frame clones and lacks some. This sample has over 10,000 clones; 75% to 90% occur once, and the top ten carry 30% to 45%. The material was CD4+ or CD8+ T cells sorted from blood, obtained in a trial of the OX40 agonist ivuxolimab. The origin of the receptors is an adult with an advanced solid tumor such as melanoma, head and neck, liver or kidney cancer.

The rearrangement uses TRBV2 and TRBJ2-1; TRBD2 agrees at 7 bases. Germline V gene data show CDR1 as SNHLY and CDR2 as FYNNEI. The length of the CDR3 is 13 residues. V lost 2 bases, J lost 10 bases, and 5 bases stayed unmatched. This CDR3 reads CASSESRGGEQFF. The CDR3 DNA reads as TGTGCCAGCAGTGAATCAAGGGGAGGGGAGCAGTTCTTC.

The V call is TRBV11-3, the J call TRBJ1-2; no clear D. The CDR3 is made up of 16 amino acids. Looked up from germline, CDR1 is SGHNT and CDR2 is YENEEA. With 5 bases removed from V and 2 bases from J, the gap between germline ends came to 18 bases. For the CDR3, the DNA is TGTGCCAGCAGCCACGGCCGGGTTGGTGACAACTATGGCTACACCTTC. Translation: CASSHGRVGDNYGYTF.

The rearrangement joins TRBV14 to TRBJ2-1, with 10 bases aligning to TRBD1. This CDR3 contains 15 residues. J gave up 7 bases and V 3 bases, and 6 bases lay outside the gene matches. Germline V gene lookup returns CDR1 SGHDN and CDR2 FVKESK. CDR3 residues: CASSHRTGGLNEQFF. The CDR3 DNA follows: TGTGCCAGCAGCCACCGGACAGGGGGTTTGAATGAGCAGTTCTTC.

The rearrangement uses TRBV29-1 and TRBJ2-1; D gene unclear. The CDR3 contains 11 residues. Deletions cut 7 bases from V and 7 bases from J, with 11 bases between. CDR1 and CDR2 (germline): SQVTM, ANQGSEA. The CDR3 loop reads CSGGPTNEQFF. For the CDR3, the DNA is TGCAGCGGCGGACCGACAAATGAGCAGTTCTTC.

This clone showed up just a few times. The chain employs TRBV12-5 and TRBJ2-5, with 10 bases that match TRBD2. CDR1 LGHNT and CDR2 FRNRAP come from the germline V gene. J lost 8 bases, V lost 2 bases, and 11 bases had no gene match. CDR3 size: 16 residues. The CDR3 bases are TGTGCTAGTGGTTTGCCTCAAGCGGGAGGGGCCCAAACCCAGTACTTC. It codes for CASGLPQAGGAQTQYF.

This clone was seen more than once but under ten times. The rearrangement uses TRBV27 and TRBJ2-7, with 8 bases fitting TRBD2. CDR1 is MNHEY, CDR2 SMNVEV, per germline (reference sequence). Trimming removed 1 base from V and 2 bases from J; junction bases left unmatched: 4. This CDR3 region has 15 residues. The CDR3 sequence is CASSLLLAAAYEQYF. DNA for the CDR3: TGTGCCAGCAGTTTATTACTAGCGGCGGCCTACGAGCAGTACTTC.

On this clone itself: Compared with germline, one end of the junction differs, possibly owing to a read error. The CDR3 nucleotides read TGTGCCAGCAGTTATGGGCCCTCCTACGAGCAGTACTTC. This translates into CASSYGPSYEQYF. The chain links TRBV10-3 to TRBJ2-7, with unresolved D. CDR1 ENHRY and CDR2 SYGVKD come from the germline V gene. CDR3 size: 13 residues.

CDR3 nucleotides: TGTGCCAGCAAAGAAGGAGGGGAGGGGGTCCAAGAGACCCAGTACTTC. This translates into CASKEGGEGVQETQYF. The genes are TRBV2 and TRBJ2-5, with a possible D match to TRBD2 (7 bases). Between the trimmed V and J ends, which lost 7 bases and 1 base, there was a span of 19 bases. Germline loops: CDR1 SNHLY, CDR2 FYNNEI. The CDR3 runs 16 residues.

In this sample, this clone turned up a few times. The genes are TRBV30 and TRBJ1-4; 7 nucleotides agree with TRBD1. The CDR3 loop spans 17 amino acids. Unmatched junction bases numbered 14, after V lost 4 bases and J lost 3 bases. Germline V gene sequence: CDR1 GTSNPN, CDR2 SVGIG (reference sequence). The CDR3 is CAWNSRDPGQPNEKLFF. In nucleotides, the CDR3 is TGTGCCTGGAACTCAAGGGACCCGGGACAGCCTAATGAAAAACTGTTTTTT.

The V and J genes are TRBV7-2 and TRBJ2-3, with 8 bases aligning to TRBD2. The CDR3 extends over 15 amino acids. The germline CDR1 and CDR2 sequences are SGHTA and FQGNSA. The V segment lost 3 bases and the J segment 1 base; nucleotides outside the gene matches: 3. Written as DNA, the CDR3 is TGTGCCAGCAGCTTTTTGCGGGGGGGCACAGATACGCAGTATTTT. This translates into CASSFLRGGTDTQYF.

The chain employs TRBV4-1 and TRBJ1-1; D uncertain. Germline V gene data show CDR1 as MGHRA and CDR2 as YSYEKL. V shed 1 base and J shed 0 bases, with 9 bases lying between them. CDR3 length equals 15 residues. The CDR3 spells CASSQGQGMNTEAFF. The CDR3 DNA sequence: TGCGCCAGCAGCCAAGGACAAGGGATGAACACTGAAGCTTTCTTT.

This clone has only a few counts. The gene calls are TRBV5-1 and TRBJ2-2; 7 nucleotides align to TRBD1. V shed 4 bases and J 3 bases; nucleotides not matched to a gene: 9. Germline V CDR1 and CDR2: SGHRS, YFSETQ. The CDR3 has 16 amino acids. The CDR3 sequence: CASSGNRGLDTGELFF. The CDR3 DNA reads as TGCGCCAGCAGCGGTAACAGGGGTCTGGACACCGGGGAGCTGTTTTTT.

Only one count was recorded for this clone. CDR3 coding DNA: TGTGCCAGCAGCCGGGACAGGGGCCACGAGCAGTACTTC. This encodes CASSRDRGHEQYF. This chain uses TRBV6-6 with TRBJ2-7, with 10 bases identical to TRBD1. CDR1 is MNHNY and CDR2 is SVGAGI in the germline V gene (reference sequence). The CDR3 loop spans 13 amino acids. Germline trimming cut 6 bases from V and 5 bases from J; bases unmatched to any gene: 4.

The rearrangement joins TRBV9 to TRBJ2-7; 7 nucleotides agree with TRBD1. The V and J ends lost 0 bases and 2 bases, in that order; junction bases with no gene match: 5. This CDR3 region has 15 residues. Germline V gives CDR1 SGDLS, CDR2 YYNGEE. CDR3 protein: CASSVGAGGAYEQYF. The DNA of the CDR3 is TGTGCCAGCAGCGTAGGGGCAGGGGGAGCCTACGAGCAGTACTTC.

This clone was recorded a few times. The CDR3 sequence is CASSPLLTGDYNEQFF. In DNA, the CDR3 is TGCGCCAGCAGCCCACTCCTGACAGGGGACTACAATGAGCAGTTCTTC. The gene calls are TRBV5-1 and TRBJ2-1; 8 nucleotides agree with TRBD1. Per the germline V gene, CDR1 is SGHRS and CDR2 is YFSETQ. After removal of 4 bases from V and 3 bases from J, the junction contained 9 bases not matched to a gene. There are 16 residues in the CDR3.

This clone has a single count. The V call is TRBV5-6, the J call TRBJ2-1; D assignment may be TRBD1 or TRBD2 (5 bases each). V lost 0 bases to trimming and J lost 8 bases, with 9 bases between them. Germline CDR1 SGHDT, CDR2 YYEEEE. CDR3 size: 13 residues. CDR3: CASSLAVGHEQFF. In nucleotides, the CDR3 is TGTGCCAGCAGCTTGGCCGTGGGACATGAGCAGTTCTTC.

This clone was counted a single time. A read error may account for a junction end that differs from germline. The V call is TRBV7-7, the J call TRBJ2-1, with a tentative D call TRBD2 (6 bases). The CDR3 sequence is 13 residues long. The germline CDR1 and CDR2 sequences are SSHAT and FNYEAQ (reference sequence). The CDR3 spells CASSLPEGNEQFF. CDR3 nucleotides: TGTGCTAGCAGCTTACCGGAGGGGAATGAGCAGTTCTTC.

The rearrangement joins TRBV7-9 to TRBJ2-7, with TRBD1 identical over 7 bases. V gave up 4 bases and J gave up 3 bases; unmatched junction bases: 3. Germline CDR1 SEHNR, CDR2 FQNEAQ (reference sequence). This CDR3 is 13 amino acids long. The DNA of the CDR3 is TGTGCCAGCAGCTCGAGGGACAGCTACGAGCAGTACTTC. Translation: CASSSRDSYEQYF.

The chain uses TRBV7-8 and TRBJ2-1; D not certain. CDR3 size: 13 residues. Trimming cost V 0 bases and J 9 bases, with 9 bases left between them. Looked up from germline, CDR1 is SGHVS and CDR2 is FQNEAQ. CDR3 region: CASSLASIFEQFF. Written as DNA, the CDR3 is TGTGCCAGCAGCTTAGCGTCGATTTTTGAGCAGTTCTTC. Using reference TRBV7-8 and TRBJ2-1 for the parts outside the CDR3, the full variable domain is GAGVSQSPRYKVAKRGQDVALRCDPISGHVSLFWYQQALGQGPEFLTYFQNEAQLDKSGLPSDRFFAERPEGSVSTLKIQRTQQEDSAVYLCASSLASIFEQFFGPGTRLTVL.

This clone is medium-sized within its sample. This chain links TRBV11-2 with TRBJ2-3; D is uncertain. Germline V CDR1 and CDR2: SGHAT, FQNNGV. Trimming pared 3 bases from V and 3 bases from J, leaving 1 base between. The CDR3 totals 11 residues. The CDR3 loop is CASSLTDTQYF. CDR3 nucleotide sequence: TGTGCCAGCAGCTTGACAGATACGCAGTATTTT. The full variable domain, completed using reference TRBV11-2 and TRBJ2-3, is EAGVAQSPRYKIIEKRQSVAFWCNPISGHATLYWYQQILGQGPKLLIQFQNNGVVDDSQLPKDRFSAERLKGVDSTLKIQPAKLEDSAVYLCASSLTDTQYFGPGTRLTVL.

The chain joins TRBV5-6 to TRBJ1-5; D uncertain. V shed 4 bases and J shed 2 bases, with 10 bases lying between them. Looked up from germline, CDR1 is SGHDT and CDR2 is YYEEEE. CDR3 length: 14 residues. CDR3 in DNA: TGTGCCAGCAGCCCGTCGGAGGGCAATCAGCCCCAGCATTTT. This gives the protein CASSPSEGNQPQHF.

The gene calls are TRBV29-1 and TRBJ2-1, with unresolved D. CDR1 and CDR2 from the germline V gene are SQVTM and ANQGSEA. The CDR3 has 11 residues. Trimming shortened V by 6 bases and J by 6 bases, and 9 bases separated the two germline ends. CDR3 DNA sequence: TGCAGCGTGGTGCAGGCCAATGAGCAGTTCTTC. Protein sequence: CSVVQANEQFF.

J is TRBJ1-5 and V is TRBV6-1; the D is unclear. The CDR3 totals 16 residues. The germline gives CDR1 MNHNS, CDR2 SASEGT. The germline V and J ends were trimmed by 4 bases and 5 bases, with 18 bases remaining between them. CDR3 sequence reads: CASSAQIGNVDQPQHF. CDR3 nucleotide sequence: TGTGCCAGCAGTGCACAAATTGGGAATGTCGATCAGCCCCAGCATTTT.

This clone was seen a single time. The chain links TRBV11-2 to TRBJ2-7; perhaps D is TRBD1 or TRBD2 (6 bases each). Per the germline V gene, CDR1 is SGHAT and CDR2 is FQNNGV. V lost 0 bases, J lost 2 bases, and 11 bases lay in between. The CDR3 has 15 amino acids. The CDR3 nucleotides are TGTGCCAGCAGCTTAGAGGGCGGGACAACCTACGAGCAGTACTTC. This sequence encodes CASSLEGGTTYEQYF.

This clone was counted a few times. The J gene is TRBJ1-5, the V gene TRBV2; D is unclear. Germline CDR1 and CDR2: SNHLY and FYNNEI. CDR3 length equals 15 residues. V lost 2 bases, J lost 9 bases, and 17 bases lay in between. CDR3 bases: TGTGCCAGCAGTGAACGAGGTACAGACCTAGGGCCCCAGCATTTT. Its protein is CASSERGTDLGPQHF.

The genes are TRBV29-1 and TRBJ2-2; D might be TRBD1 or TRBD2, each matching 5 bases. Germline CDR1 reads SQVTM; CDR2 reads ANQGSEA. CDR3 size: 14 residues. V lost 3 bases and J 2 bases, leaving 10 bases between the germline ends. CDR3: CSVDGTGNTGELFF. The DNA for the CDR3 is TGCAGCGTTGACGGGACGGGAAACACCGGGGAGCTGTTTTTT.

The J gene is TRBJ1-3, the V gene TRBV5-3, with unresolved D. TRBV5-3 is identified as an open reading frame with a role that is uncertain. This CDR3 spans 15 amino acids. V shed 1 base and J shed 1 base, with 9 bases lying between them. DNA of the CDR3: TGTGCCAGAAGCTTGTCCGGTCAGTCTGGAAACACCATATATTTT. Protein product: CARSLSGQSGNTIYF.

This clone was seen a handful of times. This chain connects TRBV9 to TRBJ2-1; 8 bases map to TRBD2. Losses at the gene ends were 1 base for V and 5 bases for J; bases not matched to a gene: 8. Germline CDR1 and CDR2: SGDLS and YYNGEE. This CDR3 region has 16 residues. The CDR3 bases are TGTGCCAGCAGCGTACGGGTTAGCGGGGCCCACAATGAGCAGTTCTTC. As protein: CASSVRVSGAHNEQFF.

V gene TRBV6-6 combines with J gene TRBJ2-3; 11 positions agree with TRBD1. Unmatched junction bases numbered 7, after V lost 6 bases and J lost 8 bases. The CDR3 runs to 14 residues. Germline CDR1 and CDR2: MNHNY and SVGAGI (reference sequence). In DNA form, the CDR3 reads TGTGCCAGCAGCCCCGGGACAGGGGGGGGTACGCAGTATTTT. The encoded protein is CASSPGTGGGTQYF.

This clone appeared a few times. The rearrangement uses TRBV11-3 and TRBJ2-1, with TRBD2 matching 14 bases. Germline V CDR1 and CDR2: SGHNT, YENEEA. The CDR3 runs 17 residues. The V and J ends lost 1 base and 7 bases, in that order; junction bases with no gene match: 6. For the CDR3, the DNA is TGTGCCAGCAGCTTAGGGCTGACTAGCGGGAGGGAGAATGAGCAGTTCTTC. Its translation: CASSLGLTSGRENEQFF.